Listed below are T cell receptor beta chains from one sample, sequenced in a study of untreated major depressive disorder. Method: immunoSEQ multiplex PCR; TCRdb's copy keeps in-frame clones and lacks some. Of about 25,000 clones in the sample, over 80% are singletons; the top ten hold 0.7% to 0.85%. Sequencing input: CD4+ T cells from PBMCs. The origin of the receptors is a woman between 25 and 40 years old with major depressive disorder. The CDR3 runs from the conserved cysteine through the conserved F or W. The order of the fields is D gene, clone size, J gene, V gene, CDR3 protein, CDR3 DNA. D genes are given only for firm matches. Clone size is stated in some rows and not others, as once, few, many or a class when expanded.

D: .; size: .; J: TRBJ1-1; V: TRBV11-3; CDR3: CASSLAQEQGDWDTEAFF; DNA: TGTGCCAGCAGCTTAGCTCAAGAACAAGGGGATTGGGACACTGAAGCTTTCTTT
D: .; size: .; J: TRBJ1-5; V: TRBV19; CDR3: CASSISGYNQPQHF; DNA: TGTGCCAGTAGTATAAGCGGGTATAATCAGCCCCAGCATTTT
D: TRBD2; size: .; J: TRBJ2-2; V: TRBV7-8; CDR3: CASSPGLANTGELFF; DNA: TGTGCCAGCAGCCCAGGACTAGCTAACACCGGGGAGCTGTTTTTT
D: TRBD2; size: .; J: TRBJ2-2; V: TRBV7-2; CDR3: CASSFSGRVTGELFF; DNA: TGTGCCAGCAGCTTTAGCGGGAGGGTCACCGGGGAGCTGTTTTTT
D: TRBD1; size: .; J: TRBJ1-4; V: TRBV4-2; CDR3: CASSHGQEDEKLFF; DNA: TGTGCCAGCAGCCACGGACAGGAGGATGAAAAACTGTTTTTT
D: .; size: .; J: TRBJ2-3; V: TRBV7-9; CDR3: CASSWPGGSTDTQYF; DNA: TGTGCCAGCAGCTGGCCCGGGGGTAGCACAGATACGCAGTATTTT
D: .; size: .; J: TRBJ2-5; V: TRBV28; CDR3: CASSFGRQETQYF; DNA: TGTGCCAGCAGTTTCGGCAGACAAGAGACCCAGTACTTC
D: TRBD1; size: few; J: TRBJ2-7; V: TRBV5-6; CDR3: CASSLLQDRGKKQYF; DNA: TGTGCCAGCAGCTTGTTACAGGACAGGGGGAAGAAGCAGTACTTC
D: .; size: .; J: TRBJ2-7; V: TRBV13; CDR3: CASSLAGTSYEQYF; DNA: TGTGCCAGCAGCTTAGCAGGGACCTCCTACGAGCAGTACTTC
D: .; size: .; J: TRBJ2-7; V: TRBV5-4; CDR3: CASSLDRSGEQYF; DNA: TGTGCCAGCAGCTTAGACAGGAGCGGCGAGCAGTACTTC
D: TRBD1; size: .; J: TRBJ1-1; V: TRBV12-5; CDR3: CAGNRGWGNTEAFF; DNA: TGTGCTGGAAACAGGGGCTGGGGGAACACTGAAGCTTTCTTT
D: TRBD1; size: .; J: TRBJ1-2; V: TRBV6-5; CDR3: CASSKTGAGYTF; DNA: TGTGCCAGCAGCAAGACAGGGGCCGGCTACACCTTC
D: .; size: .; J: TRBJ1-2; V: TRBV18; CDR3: CASSLADYYGYTF; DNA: TGTGCCAGCTCACTAGCGGACTATTATGGCTACACCTTC
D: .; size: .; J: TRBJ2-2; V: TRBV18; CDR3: CASSPGSTGELFF; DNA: TGTGCCAGCTCACCAGGGTCCACCGGGGAGCTGTTTTTT
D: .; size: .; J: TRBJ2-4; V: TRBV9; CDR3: CASSGGGGPTDSLSKNIQYF; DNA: TGTGCCAGCAGCGGGGGTGGCGGCCCCACCGATTCCTTATCCAAAAACATTCAGTACTTC
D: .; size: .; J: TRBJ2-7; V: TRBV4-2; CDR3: CASSQDHALSSYEQYF; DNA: TGTGCCAGCAGCCAAGATCACGCGCTAAGCTCCTACGAGCAGTACTTC
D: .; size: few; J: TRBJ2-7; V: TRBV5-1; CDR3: CASRLIEAGTFDEQYF; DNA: TGCGCCAGCAGATTAATCGAAGCCGGGACATTTGACGAGCAGTACTTC
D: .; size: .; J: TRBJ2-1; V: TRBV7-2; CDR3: CASRFPPVGEYNEQFF; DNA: TGTGCCAGCAGGTTTCCTCCTGTGGGGGAATACAATGAGCAGTTCTTC
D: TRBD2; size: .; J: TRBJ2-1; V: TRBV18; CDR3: CASSRTREGNEQFF; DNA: TGTGCCAGCTCAAGGACACGGGAGGGCAATGAGCAGTTCTTC
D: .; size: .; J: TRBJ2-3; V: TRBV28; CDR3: CASSLRTTDTQYF; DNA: TGTGCCAGCAGTTTAAGGACCACAGATACGCAGTATTTT
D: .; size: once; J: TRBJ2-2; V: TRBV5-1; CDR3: CASSLAPAGDTGELFF; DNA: TGCGCCAGCAGCTTGGCCCCGGCAGGGGACACCGGGGAGCTGTTTTTT
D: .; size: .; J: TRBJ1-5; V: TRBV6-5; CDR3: CASSKDRINQPQHF; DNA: TGTGCCAGCAGTAAGGACAGAATAAATCAGCCCCAGCATTTT
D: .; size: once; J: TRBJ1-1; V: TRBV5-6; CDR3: CASSLGGDGGTEAFF; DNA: TGTGCCAGCAGCTTGGGAGGTGACGGGGGCACTGAAGCTTTCTTT
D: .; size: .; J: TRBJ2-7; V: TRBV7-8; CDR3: CASSLIQGNEQYF; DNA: TGTGCCAGCAGCTTAATACAGGGAAACGAGCAGTACTTC
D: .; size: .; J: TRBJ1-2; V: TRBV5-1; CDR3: CASSLNSGYGYTF; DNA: TGCGCCAGCAGCTTGAACAGCGGTTATGGCTACACCTTC
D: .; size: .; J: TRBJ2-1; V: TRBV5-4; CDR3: CASSSVVRRSYNEQFF; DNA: TGTGCCAGCAGCTCGGTTGTTCGGCGCTCCTACAATGAGCAGTTCTTC
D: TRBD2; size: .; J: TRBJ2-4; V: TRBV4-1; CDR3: CASSPGLAGGVAKNIQYF; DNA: TGCGCCAGCAGCCCGGGACTAGCGGGAGGCGTAGCCAAAAACATTCAGTACTTC
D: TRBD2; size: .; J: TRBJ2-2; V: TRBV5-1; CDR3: CASSWTSGSTGELFF; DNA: TGCGCCAGCAGCTGGACTAGCGGGAGCACCGGGGAGCTGTTTTTT
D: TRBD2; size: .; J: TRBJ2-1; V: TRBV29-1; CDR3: CSVSGGSSYNEQFF; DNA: TGCAGCGTTTCGGGGGGGAGCTCCTACAATGAGCAGTTCTTC
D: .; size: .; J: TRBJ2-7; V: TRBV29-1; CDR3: CSVGGGESNEQYF; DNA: TGCAGCGTTGGAGGGGGGGAAAGTAACGAGCAGTACTTC
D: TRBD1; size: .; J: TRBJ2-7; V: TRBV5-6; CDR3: CASSLGQGSYEQYF; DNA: TGTGCCAGCAGCTTAGGACAGGGGTCCTACGAGCAGTACTTC
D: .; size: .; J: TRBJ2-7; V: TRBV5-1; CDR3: CASSLGGDQGEQYF; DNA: TGCGCCAGCAGCTTGGGAGGGGACCAGGGCGAGCAGTACTTC
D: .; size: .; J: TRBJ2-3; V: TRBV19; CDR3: CASSISPTTDTQYF; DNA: TGTGCCAGTAGTATAAGCCCCACCACAGATACGCAGTATTTT
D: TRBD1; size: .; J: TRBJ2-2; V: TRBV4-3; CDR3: CASSQDWGQGAGELFF; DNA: TGCGCCAGCAGCCAAGATTGGGGACAGGGGGCAGGGGAGCTGTTTTTT
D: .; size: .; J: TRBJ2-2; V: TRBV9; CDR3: CASSVGGRYGELFF; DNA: TGTGCCAGCAGCGTTGGAGGGCGGTACGGGGAGCTGTTTTTT
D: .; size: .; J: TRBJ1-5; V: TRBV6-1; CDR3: CASSARTERHQPQHF; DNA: TGTGCCAGCAGTGCCCGGACAGAGCGGCATCAGCCCCAGCATTTT
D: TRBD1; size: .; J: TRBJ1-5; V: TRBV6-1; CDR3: CASSEGDRGSQPQHF; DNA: TGTGCCAGCAGTGAAGGGGACAGGGGTTCACAGCCCCAGCATTTT
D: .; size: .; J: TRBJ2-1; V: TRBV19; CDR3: CASSNGMNDEQFF; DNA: TGTGCCAGTAGTAACGGGATGAACGATGAGCAGTTCTTC
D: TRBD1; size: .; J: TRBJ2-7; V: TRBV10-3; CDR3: CAISEETGVAYEQYF; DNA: TGTGCCATCAGTGAGGAGACAGGGGTCGCCTACGAGCAGTACTTC
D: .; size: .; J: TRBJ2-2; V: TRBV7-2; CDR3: CASSWKKTANTGELFF; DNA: TGTGCCAGCAGCTGGAAGAAGACAGCGAACACCGGGGAGCTGTTTTTT
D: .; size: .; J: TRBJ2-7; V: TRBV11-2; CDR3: CASSLDGGPYEQYF; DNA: TGTGCCAGCAGCTTAGATGGGGGGCCCTACGAGCAGTACTTC
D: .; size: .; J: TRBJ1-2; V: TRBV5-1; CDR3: CASSLDRNYGYTF; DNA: TGCGCCAGCAGCTTGGACAGGAACTATGGCTACACCTTC
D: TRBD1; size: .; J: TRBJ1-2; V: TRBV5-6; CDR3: CASSLVTGALSGYTF; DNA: TGTGCCAGCAGCTTGGTGACAGGGGCCCTTTCTGGCTACACCTTC
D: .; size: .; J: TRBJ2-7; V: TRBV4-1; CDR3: CASSQDASSGTVGYEQYF; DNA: TGCGCCAGCAGCCAAGATGCTAGCTCGGGAACGGTAGGGTACGAGCAGTACTTC
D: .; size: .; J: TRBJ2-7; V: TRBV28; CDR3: CASSPHSVPYEQYF; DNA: TGTGCCAGCAGTCCACACTCTGTCCCTTACGAGCAGTACTTC
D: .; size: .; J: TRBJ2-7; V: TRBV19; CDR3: CASRGNGYEQYF; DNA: TGTGCCAGTCGCGGAAACGGCTACGAGCAGTACTTC
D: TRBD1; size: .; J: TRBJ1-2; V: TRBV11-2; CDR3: CASSSETGGYTF; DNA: TGTGCCAGCAGCTCAGAGACAGGGGGCTACACCTTC
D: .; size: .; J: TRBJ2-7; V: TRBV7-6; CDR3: CASSLAGGYEQYF; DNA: TGTGCCAGCAGCTTAGCCGGCGGCTACGAGCAGTACTTC